One and the same sample provided the 24 T cell receptor beta chains below, sequenced in a study of T cell responses to AZD1222 COVID-19 vaccine (dated by TCRdb to the early 2020s). The time point label, read with the paper, signifies: baseline before first vaccination. Library generation was performed with the immunoSEQ multiplex PCR assay. Not all clones reach the TCRdb copy of this immuneACCESS table, which keeps in-frame sequences only. Checked studies attribute under half of the gap to unresolved V genes and leave the rest unexplained. The sample contains about 97,000 clones, 70% to 90% of them found a single time. The ten largest make up 2.5% to 3.5% of the sample. The source material was peripheral blood, sampled on day 0 of AZD1222 vaccination. The receptors derive from an adult in good health.

In this sample, this clone turned up once. The genes are TRBV4-1 and TRBJ1-3; D is perhaps TRBD1 (6 bases). Germline CDR1 and CDR2: MGHRA and YSYEKL. The CDR3 spans 17 residues. Trimming removed 3 bases from V and 1 base from J, with 16 bases in between. The CDR3 reads CASSQVVRGRSGNTIYF. CDR3 bases: TGCGCCAGCAGCCAGGTCGTCAGGGGTAGGTCTGGAAACACCATATATTTT.

V gene TRBV15 combines with J gene TRBJ1-2; D gene ambiguous. V lost 4 bases, J lost 8 bases, and 11 bases lay in between. CDR1 and CDR2 from the germline V gene are LNHNV and YYDKDF (reference sequence). This CDR3 has 12 amino acids. The CDR3 reads CATSKAREGYTF. CDR3 nucleotides: TGTGCCACCAGCAAGGCCCGGGAAGGCTACACCTTC. The full variable domain, completed using reference TRBV15 and TRBJ1-2, is DAMVIQNPRYQVTQFGKPVTLSCSQTLNHNVMYWYQQKSSQAPKLLFHYYDKDFNNEADTPDNFQSRRPNTSFCFLDIRSPGLGDTAMYLCATSKAREGYTFGSGTRLTVV.

The chain has TRBV29-1 and TRBJ2-1; TRBD2 matches at 12 bases. The CDR3 is 12 residues long. V lost 7 bases and J lost 8; bases outside the gene matches: 3. The germline V gene has CDR1 SQVTM and CDR2 ANQGSEA. The CDR3 DNA is TGCAGCGGACTAGCGGGGGTCGATGAGCAGTTCTTC. Its protein is CSGLAGVDEQFF.

V gene TRBV29-1 combines with J gene TRBJ1-1, with TRBD1 matching over 8 bases. With V trimmed by 6 bases and J by 4 bases, 7 bases remained unmatched. This CDR3 is 13 amino acids long. The V gene's germline CDR1 is SQVTM and CDR2 ANQGSEA. The CDR3 loop is CSVLDRGPTEAFF. In DNA, the CDR3 is TGCAGCGTACTTGACAGGGGACCCACTGAAGCTTTCTTT.

The V call is TRBV9, the J call TRBJ1-3; possibly TRBD1 for D (6 bases). The CDR3 runs to 15 residues. Per the germline V gene, CDR1 is SGDLS and CDR2 is YYNGEE. V shed 3 bases and J shed 2 bases, with 12 bases lying between them. The CDR3 bases are TGTGCCAGCAGCGGTACAGGGACTACTGGAAACACCATATATTTT. This translates into CASSGTGTTGNTIYF.

DNA for the CDR3: TGTGCCAGCAGCTATGGACAGTCGAACACTGAAGCTTTCTTT. It translates to CASSYGQSNTEAFF. V usage is TRBV7-2 and J usage is TRBJ1-1, with a possible D match to TRBD1 (6 bases). Deletions cut 4 bases from V and 1 base from J, with 10 bases between. This CDR3 is built from 14 residues. Per germline, CDR1 SGHTA and CDR2 FQGNSA.

The gene calls are TRBV23-1 and TRBJ2-7, with TRBD1 matching 8 bases. TRBV23-1 has ORF status, its function being uncertain. V gave up 0 bases and J gave up 0 bases; unmatched junction bases: 7. There are 17 residues in the CDR3. CDR3 DNA sequence: TGCGCCAGCAGTCAATCCCTTAATGACAGGGGCTCCTACGAGCAGTACTTC. It translates to CASSQSLNDRGSYEQYF.

With regard to this clone: An end of the junction differs from the germline gene, which may be a read error. J is TRBJ2-3 and V is TRBV7-7; 11 nucleotides agree with TRBD2. This CDR3 spans 16 amino acids. Germline CDR1 and CDR2: SSHAT and FNYEAQ (reference sequence). The CDR3 here is CASSPSPSGGTDTQYF. CDR3 nucleotide sequence: TGTGCTAGCAGCCCCTCTCCTAGCGGGGGGACAGATACGCAGTATTTT.

The CDR3 reads CASSESPSGEYNEQFF. The CDR3 DNA reads as TGCGCCAGCAGTGAGTCGCCTAGCGGGGAGTACAATGAGCAGTTCTTC. The rearrangement links TRBV10-2 to TRBJ2-1; 9 bases are shared with TRBD2. Per germline, CDR1 WSHSY and CDR2 SAAADI. Losses at the gene ends were 0 bases for V and 4 bases for J; bases not matched to a gene: 4. The CDR3 length is 16 residues.

The rearrangement joins TRBV30 to TRBJ1-2; TRBD1 matches at 9 bases. Germline V gene data show CDR1 as GTSNPN and CDR2 as SVGIG (reference sequence). The CDR3 totals 15 residues. V shed 0 bases and J 3 bases; nucleotides not matched to a gene: 5. The CDR3 reads CAWSVTGQGHYGYTF. DNA of the CDR3: TGTGCCTGGAGTGTGACAGGACAGGGGCACTATGGCTACACCTTC. Full variable domain (rest looked up from reference TRBV30 and TRBJ1-2): SQTIHQWPATLVQPVGSPLSLECTVEGTSNPNLYWYRQAAGRGLQLLFYSVGIGQISSEVPQNLSASRPQDRQFILSSKKLLLSDSGFYLCAWSVTGQGHYGYTFGSGTRLTVV.

This chain uses TRBV5-1 with TRBJ1-1; D is perhaps TRBD1 (6 bases). V lost 6 bases and J lost 1, with 13 bases in between. This CDR3 has 14 residues. Germline loops: CDR1 SGHRS, CDR2 YFSETQ. CDR3 loop: CASNRDFGNTEAFF. The CDR3 coding sequence is TGCGCCAGCAACAGGGATTTTGGGAACACTGAAGCTTTCTTT.

The rearrangement links TRBV3-1 (or the pseudogene TRBV3-2) to TRBJ2-5; no clear D. The germline V gene has CDR1 LGHDT and CDR2 YNNKEL (reference sequence). The V and J ends lost 4 bases and 1 base respectively, with 10 bases between them. This CDR3 region has 14 residues. CDR3 sequence: CASSPRRIQETQYF. CDR3 in DNA: TGTGCCAGCAGCCCCCGACGCATCCAAGAGACCCAGTACTTC.

The chain carries TRBV5-1 and TRBJ1-6; possible D gene TRBD1, 6 bases. V lost 4 bases to trimming and J lost 7 bases, with 15 bases between them. CDR1 SGHRS and CDR2 YFSETQ come from the germline V gene. The CDR3 is made up of 15 amino acids. The CDR3 sequence: CASSAKPGQNSPLHF. The CDR3 DNA is TGCGCCAGCAGCGCCAAACCGGGACAAAATTCACCCCTCCACTTT.

V is TRBV5-3 and J is TRBJ2-7; possibly TRBD1 for D (6 bases). TRBV5-3 is flagged as an ORF with uncertain function. V lost 3 bases and J 6 bases, leaving 16 bases between the germline ends. The CDR3 loop spans 14 amino acids. CDR3 in amino acids: CARSSQGRFCEQYF. Written as DNA, the CDR3 is TGTGCCAGAAGCTCACAGGGCAGGTTCTGCGAGCAGTACTTC.

V gene TRBV28 combines with J gene TRBJ1-5; D remains ambiguous. The CDR3 covers 12 residues. Trimming removed 6 bases from V and 7 bases from J, with 10 bases in between. Germline loops: CDR1 MDHEN, CDR2 SYDVKM. The CDR3 DNA follows: TGTGCCAGCAGAGGTGTGGACCAGCCCCAGCATTTT. Amino acid sequence: CASRGVDQPQHF.

The V and J genes are TRBV2 and TRBJ1-2; the D gene is possibly TRBD1 (6 bases). CDR1 SNHLY and CDR2 FYNNEI come from the germline V gene. This CDR3 has 16 amino acids. V dropped 6 bases and J dropped 4 bases, with 21 bases sitting between them. The CDR3 loop is CASSLALRGVSYGYTF. DNA of the CDR3: TGTGCCAGCAGCCTAGCTCTAAGGGGGGTGAGCTATGGCTACACCTTC.

The chain is built from TRBV4-1 and TRBJ2-7, with 7 bases lining up with TRBD1. Germline trimming cut 5 bases from V and 6 bases from J; bases unmatched to any gene: 13. From germline, CDR1 is MGHRA and CDR2 YSYEKL. The CDR3 is made up of 15 amino acids. This CDR3 is CASSYLARQGSEQYF. The CDR3 region has the DNA TGCGCCAGCAGCTACCTAGCTAGACAGGGATCCGAGCAGTACTTC.

The rearrangement joins TRBV10-3 to TRBJ1-2, with 10 bases that match TRBD1. The germline gives CDR1 ENHRY, CDR2 SYGVKD. The junction had 5 bases not matched to a gene; V was cut back by 2 bases and J by 8 bases. There are 14 residues in the CDR3. CDR3 DNA sequence: TGTGCCATCAGTGAGGCCGGGACAGGGGACGGCTACACCTTC. As protein: CAISEAGTGDGYTF.

The table lists this clone with a few counts. The chain joins TRBV6-5 to TRBJ2-1; 9 bases fit TRBD2. Germline V gives CDR1 MNHEY, CDR2 SVGAGI. This CDR3 spans 15 amino acids. The V segment lost 2 bases and the J segment 7 bases; nucleotides outside the gene matches: 6. CDR3 residues: CASSYAGGLGNEQFF. In nucleotides, the CDR3 is TGTGCCAGCAGTTACGCGGGGGGGCTGGGGAATGAGCAGTTCTTC.

This chain connects TRBV3-1 (or the pseudogene TRBV3-2) to TRBJ1-1; D remains ambiguous. Germline V lookup: CDR1 LGHDT, CDR2 YNNKEL (reference sequence). With 4 bases removed from V and 1 base from J, the gap between germline ends came to 16 bases. The CDR3 length is 16 residues. CDR3 residues: CASSRGLLRKNTEAFF. The CDR3 region has the DNA TGTGCCAGCAGCCGTGGGTTGCTAAGGAAGAACACTGAAGCTTTCTTT.

This clone turned up a few times. V gene TRBV15 combines with J gene TRBJ1-1; TRBD1 might be the D (5 bases). The V end lost 1 base, the J end lost 0 bases, and 9 bases lay between the germline ends. Per the germline V gene, CDR1 is LNHNV and CDR2 is YYDKDF (reference sequence). This CDR3 is 15 amino acids long. The CDR3, as DNA: TGTGCCACCAGCAGAGGGGGGACGGTGAACACTGAAGCTTTCTTT. Encoded protein: CATSRGGTVNTEAFF. The full variable domain, with the rest looked up from reference TRBV15 and TRBJ1-1, is DAMVIQNPRYQVTQFGKPVTLSCSQTLNHNVMYWYQQKSSQAPKLLFHYYDKDFNNEADTPDNFQSRRPNTSFCFLDIRSPGLGDTAMYLCATSRGGTVNTEAFFGQGTRLTVV.

The rearrangement links TRBV6-5 to TRBJ2-7; tentative D call: TRBD1 (5 bases). Germline V gene sequence: CDR1 MNHEY, CDR2 SVGAGI. The V and J ends lost 6 bases and 2 bases respectively, with 14 bases between them. The CDR3 spans 14 residues. The CDR3 protein is CASSIRQPAYEQYF. The CDR3 region has the DNA TGTGCCAGCAGCATCAGACAGCCTGCCTACGAGCAGTACTTC.

V is TRBV2 and J is TRBJ2-7, with no clear D. The germline CDR1 and CDR2 sequences are SNHLY and FYNNEI. The CDR3 sequence is 11 residues long. Trimming stripped 3 bases from V and 9 bases from J, with 9 bases between. The CDR3 DNA follows: TGTGCCAGCAGTGAGGATAGTGGGCAGTACTTC. This gives the protein CASSEDSGQYF.

CDR3 sequence reads: CASPGSYNEQFF. The CDR3 bases are TGTGCCAGCCCAGGTTCCTACAATGAGCAGTTCTTC. The chain combines TRBV7-8 with TRBJ2-1; D gene unclear. CDR1 and CDR2 from the germline V gene are SGHVS and FQNEAQ. The CDR3 loop spans 12 amino acids. V lost 8 bases and J 1 base, leaving 6 bases between the germline ends.